A single sample gave rise to the 30 T cell receptor beta chains below, sequenced in a study of vaccination effects on CD4 cells after COVID-19 (dated by TCRdb to the early 2020s). Their antigens remain unidentified. Receptors were amplified or captured by the immunoSEQ multiplex PCR assay. TCRdb holds this immuneACCESS table with in-frame rearrangements only. Some clones are missing; in checked studies, unresolved V genes explain under half, and the rest has no known cause. Across this sample there are tens of thousands of clones, with approximately 79% seen only once. 9.1% of the sample lies in the top ten. In the ViraFEST assay, PBMC were stimulated with viral peptide pools, and TCR sequencing was then used to find antigen-specific CD4+ T cell clonotypes based on their expansion. After around ten days of culture, CD4+ T cells were isolated with the EasySep CD4+ T cell isolation kit. None of the healthy vaccine recipients had a prior SARS-CoV-2 infection, which was confirmed by nucleocapsid antibody tests that came back negative both before and after vaccination.

The specimen was CD4+ T cells from PBMCs cultured with HCoV-NL63 spike peptides, collected before COVID-19 vaccination. The cell subset or site label corresponds to: HCoV-NL63 spike overlapping peptide pool stimulation. The source of these receptors is a human donor who received a COVID-19 vaccine.

The rearrangement uses TRBV15 and TRBJ2-1; 9 bases agree with TRBD1. Germline CDR1 LNHNV, CDR2 YYDKDF (reference sequence). The CDR3 loop spans 18 amino acids. V lost 1 base to trimming and J lost 2 bases; unmatched junction nucleotides: 9. DNA for the CDR3: TGTGCCACCAGCAGAGCACAGGGGGCAAAAACTACCTACAATGAGCAGTTCTTC. Translating gives CATSRAQGAKTTYNEQFF.

The chain uses TRBV5-1 and TRBJ1-5; tentatively, D is TRBD1 (5 bases). Germline CDR1 reads SGHRS; CDR2 reads YFSETQ. The CDR3 covers 16 residues. V lost 4 bases and J 3 bases, leaving 17 bases between the germline ends. CDR3 residues: CASSLLGGSLNQPQHF. CDR3 DNA sequence: TGCGCCAGCAGCCTGCTGGGGGGGTCCCTCAATCAGCCCCAGCATTTT.

The chain carries TRBV7-2 and TRBJ2-2, with TRBD2 matching 7 bases. Germline trimming cut 2 bases from V and 1 base from J; bases unmatched to any gene: 4. Germline assignment: CDR1 SGHTA and CDR2 FQGNSA. The CDR3 has 16 residues. CDR3 in amino acids: CASSLWGGGNTGELFF. The CDR3 region has the DNA TGTGCCAGCAGCTTATGGGGCGGGGGGAACACCGGGGAGCTGTTTTTT.

The chain couples TRBV10-3 to TRBJ2-2; 11 bases map to TRBD2. Per the germline V gene, CDR1 is ENHRY and CDR2 is SYGVKD. J lost 3 bases, V lost 11 bases, and 5 bases had no gene match. CDR3 length: 14 residues. The DNA of the CDR3 is TGTGCCGTACGGGGACTAGCGGACACCGGGGAGCTGTTTTTT. Translating it yields CAVRGLADTGELFF.

The chain uses TRBV6-1 and TRBJ1-2; unclear D gene. Germline CDR1 is MNHNS and CDR2 is SASEGT. The germline V and J ends were trimmed by 0 bases and 6 bases, with 8 bases remaining between them. The CDR3 is 13 residues long. The CDR3 sequence: CASSEAGSDGYTF. For the CDR3, the DNA is TGTGCCAGCAGTGAAGCGGGTAGCGATGGCTACACCTTC.

The rearrangement uses TRBV7-9 and TRBJ1-4; D might be TRBD1 (6 bases). CDR3 size: 14 residues. Germline-derived CDR1 and CDR2 are SEHNR and FQNEAQ (reference sequence). Deletions cut 4 bases from V and 8 bases from J, with 14 bases between. The CDR3 loop reads CASSYTGRGEKLFF. The CDR3 DNA is TGTGCCAGCAGCTATACAGGGAGAGGAGAAAAACTGTTTTTT.

This clone was counted only a few times. The chain links TRBV4-2 to TRBJ1-6; D is perhaps TRBD1 (6 bases). The CDR3 is 15 residues long. Per the germline V gene, CDR1 is LGHNA and CDR2 is YNFKEQ. With 0 bases removed from V and 10 bases from J, the gap between germline ends came to 13 bases. In DNA, the CDR3 is TGTGCCAGCAGCCAAGAAGGGGGTTTGGGGTCACCCCTCCACTTT. This translates into CASSQEGGLGSPLHF.

The chain couples TRBV6-5 to TRBJ1-5, with a possible D match to TRBD1 (5 bases). CDR3 length: 13 amino acids. V was pared by 8 bases and J by 2 bases, with 10 bases between. Germline V gene sequence: CDR1 MNHEY, CDR2 SVGAGI. The CDR3 is CASGREGNQPQHF. The DNA for the CDR3 is TGTGCCAGCGGCAGGGAGGGCAATCAGCCCCAGCATTTT.

V is TRBV5-6 and J is TRBJ1-4, with 7 bases matching TRBD1. The germline gives CDR1 SGHDT, CDR2 YYEEEE. The CDR3 contains 15 residues. V was clipped by 4 bases and J by 0 bases; unmatched bases: 3. CDR3 residues: CASSGTDATNEKLFF. In DNA form, the CDR3 reads TGTGCCAGCAGCGGGACAGACGCAACTAATGAAAAACTGTTTTTT.

This clone has just a few counts. The V and J genes are TRBV30 and TRBJ1-6; D perhaps matches TRBD1 (5 bases). Germline V CDR1 and CDR2: GTSNPN, SVGIG (reference sequence). Trimming cost V 5 bases and J 4 bases, with 12 bases left between them. This CDR3 has 14 amino acids. The CDR3 sequence is CAWGRREYNSPLHF. The CDR3 DNA sequence: TGTGCCTGGGGACGCAGGGAGTATAATTCACCCCTCCACTTT. The entire variable domain, with the rest obtained from reference TRBV30 and TRBJ1-6, is as follows: SQTIHQWPATLVQPVGSPLSLECTVEGTSNPNLYWYRQAAGRGLQLLFYSVGIGQISSEVPQNLSASRPQDRQFILSSKKLLLSDSGFYLCAWGRREYNSPLHFGNGTRLTVT.

This clone appeared a few times. This rearrangement joins TRBV4-1 to TRBJ2-2, with 12 bases identical to TRBD2. The V gene end was trimmed by 0 bases and the J gene end by 3 bases; junction bases not matched to a gene: 5. This CDR3 spans 18 amino acids. CDR1 is MGHRA, CDR2 YSYEKL, per germline. The CDR3 region has the DNA TGCGCCAGCAGCCAAGATCGGGCTAGCGGGAGGGACACCGGGGAGCTGTTTTTT. Its translation: CASSQDRASGRDTGELFF.

This sequence joins TRBV12-3 or TRBV12-4 and TRBJ2-1, with no clear D. V gave up 1 base and J gave up 10 bases, with 8 bases separating them. This CDR3 comprises 12 residues. CDR3 sequence reads: CASSLERREQFF. DNA of the CDR3: TGTGCCAGCAGTTTAGAGCGAAGGGAGCAGTTCTTC.

The table lists this clone with a few counts. The chain is built from TRBV19 and TRBJ2-2, with a tentative D call TRBD1 (6 bases). The length of the CDR3 is 14 residues. Per germline, CDR1 LNHDA and CDR2 SQIVND (reference sequence). The V and J ends lost 5 bases and 4 bases respectively, with 11 bases between them. Written as DNA, the CDR3 is TGTGCCAGTAGTGTTGACAGGCCCACCGGGGAGCTGTTTTTT. It specifies CASSVDRPTGELFF. The full variable domain, completed using reference TRBV19 and TRBJ2-2, is DGGITQSPKYLFRKEGQNVTLSCEQNLNHDAMYWYRQDPGQGLRLIYYSQIVNDFQKGDIAEGYSVSREKKESFPLTVTSAQKNPTAFYLCASSVDRPTGELFFGEGSRLTVL.

This chain links TRBV4-1 with TRBJ2-3, with 10 nucleotides matching TRBD1. From germline, CDR1 is MGHRA and CDR2 YSYEKL. J was trimmed by 0 bases and V by 0 bases; bases with no gene match: 6. The CDR3 loop spans 18 amino acids. The DNA for the CDR3 is TGCGCCAGCAGCCAAGAAACCGGGACAGGGGATAGCACAGATACGCAGTATTTT. This translates into CASSQETGTGDSTDTQYF.

The chain recombines TRBV24-1 with TRBJ2-3, with D tentatively TRBD1 or TRBD2 (5 bases each). Deletions cut 5 bases from V and 0 bases from J, with 11 bases between. There are 15 residues in the CDR3. The germline gives CDR1 KGHDR, CDR2 SFDVKD. In DNA, the CDR3 is TGTGCCACCAGTGGTGGGACGGGAAGCACAGATACGCAGTATTTT. This encodes CATSGGTGSTDTQYF.

V and J are TRBV10-3 and TRBJ2-2; D is tentatively TRBD1 or TRBD2 (5 bases each). The ends were cut back, 2 bases at V and 5 bases at J, with 12 bases in the middle. Germline V gene data show CDR1 as ENHRY and CDR2 as SYGVKD. There are 15 residues in the CDR3. The CDR3 DNA reads TGTGCCATCAGTGAGGGGGGAAAGGGGACCGGGGAGCTGTTTTTT. Amino acid sequence: CAISEGGKGTGELFF.

This clone showed up just a few times. This sequence joins TRBV7-2 and TRBJ2-7, with 15 bases aligning to TRBD2. The CDR3 covers 16 residues. Germline values: CDR1 SGHTA, CDR2 FQGNSA. Trimming removed 0 bases from V and 7 bases from J; junction bases left unmatched: 4. The CDR3 reads CASSLAQGLAGGEQYF. In DNA, the CDR3 is TGTGCCAGCAGCTTAGCCCAGGGACTAGCGGGAGGAGAGCAGTACTTC.

This chain joins TRBV2 and TRBJ1-1, with D perhaps matching TRBD1 (6 bases). V lost 7 bases and J 2 bases, leaving 26 bases between the germline ends. The CDR3 runs to 18 residues. Germline CDR1 is SNHLY and CDR2 is FYNNEI. The CDR3: CASISTGTTAVGNTEAFF. DNA of the CDR3: TGTGCCAGCATAAGCACCGGGACAACTGCCGTGGGAAACACTGAAGCTTTCTTT.

This chain uses TRBV7-2 with TRBJ1-2; D is undetermined. Trimming removed 8 bases at V and 1 base at J, with 11 bases between. CDR3 length: 13 amino acids. The germline V gene has CDR1 SGHTA and CDR2 FQGNSA. Written as DNA, the CDR3 is TGTGCCAGCGGGATCTACCTTAACTATGGCTACACCTTC. As protein: CASGIYLNYGYTF.

This clone was observed a few times. The chain links TRBV5-4 to TRBJ1-1; no definite D call. Germline-derived CDR1 and CDR2 are SGHNT and YYREEE (reference sequence). The germline V and J ends were trimmed by 0 bases and 8 bases, with 8 bases remaining between them. The CDR3 is 12 amino acids. CDR3 nucleotides: TGTGCCAGCAGCTTGGGGCAAAACGAAGCTTTCTTT. The encoded protein is CASSLGQNEAFF. Full variable domain (remainder filled in from reference TRBV5-4 and TRBJ1-1): ETGVTQSPTHLIKTRGQQVTLRCSSQSGHNTVSWYQQALGQGPQFIFQYYREEENGRGNFPPRFSGLQFPNYSSELNVNALELDDSALYLCASSLGQNEAFFGQGTRLTVV.

The table lists this clone with a few counts. The rearrangement joins TRBV30 to TRBJ1-5; the D gene is possibly TRBD1 (6 bases). Trimming removed 0 bases from V and 6 bases from J, with 9 bases in between. The germline V gene encodes CDR1 GTSNPN and CDR2 SVGIG (reference sequence). CDR3 length equals 13 residues. CDR3 amino acids: CAWSVQGGQPQHF. CDR3 coding DNA: TGTGCCTGGAGTGTACAGGGCGGTCAGCCCCAGCATTTT. The complete variable domain, with remaining parts taken from reference TRBV30 and TRBJ1-5, reads SQTIHQWPATLVQPVGSPLSLECTVEGTSNPNLYWYRQAAGRGLQLLFYSVGIGQISSEVPQNLSASRPQDRQFILSSKKLLLSDSGFYLCAWSVQGGQPQHFGDGTRLSIL.

The J gene is TRBJ1-1, the V gene TRBV11-2; no clear D. Per germline, CDR1 SGHAT and CDR2 FQNNGV. With 3 bases removed from V and 1 base from J, the gap between germline ends came to 9 bases. The CDR3 extends over 14 amino acids. CDR3 sequence reads: CASSFQESNTEAFF. The CDR3 nucleotides read TGTGCCAGCAGCTTCCAAGAGTCGAACACTGAAGCTTTCTTT.

This clone showed up just once. The chain uses TRBV19 and TRBJ2-7, with 7 nucleotides matching TRBD1. CDR3 length: 16 residues. Trimming took 6 bases from V and 4 from J; bases not matched to a gene: 15. The germline gives CDR1 LNHDA, CDR2 SQIVND (reference sequence). The CDR3 DNA is TGTGCCAGTAGCCCGCGCCAGACAGGGTACGGTTACGAGCAGTACTTC. It translates to CASSPRQTGYGYEQYF.

Sample share makes this clone large. The chain links TRBV10-3 to TRBJ1-1, with 7 nucleotides matching TRBD1. Trimming at V came to 3 bases and at J to 2 bases, leaving 6 bases not matched to a gene. Germline-derived CDR1 and CDR2 are ENHRY and SYGVKD. The CDR3 runs to 15 residues. This CDR3 is CAISDSGTVNTEAFF. The DNA of the CDR3 is TGTGCCATCAGTGATTCCGGGACAGTAAACACTGAAGCTTTCTTT.

This clone was detected only once. The CDR3 DNA sequence: TGTGCCAGCAGCCAAAGCTCCGGAATATATAGTAAAGCTTTCTTT. Protein: CASSQSSGIYSKAFF. This chain connects TRBV3-1 (or the pseudogene TRBV3-2) to TRBJ1-1; no definite D call. V was cut by 2 bases and J by 9 bases, with 19 bases left in between. The CDR3 loop spans 15 amino acids. In germline, CDR1 is LGHDT, CDR2 YNNKEL (reference sequence).

V and J are TRBV7-8 and TRBJ2-6; D call uncertain. Trimming took off 1 base at V and 3 bases at J, with 7 bases between the two ends. CDR1 is SGHVS, CDR2 FQNEAQ, per germline. The CDR3 consists of 15 residues. This CDR3 is CASSLVGRGANVLTF. In DNA form, the CDR3 reads TGTGCCAGCAGCTTAGTGGGCCGTGGGGCCAACGTCCTGACTTTC.

The CDR3 protein is CASSLTEGFLTGNEQFF. DNA of the CDR3: TGCGCCAGCAGTTTAACGGAGGGCTTTTTAACGGGGAATGAGCAGTTCTTC. The chain links TRBV10-1 to TRBJ2-1, with a possible D match to TRBD2 (6 bases). The germline V gene has CDR1 WNHNN and CDR2 SYGVQD (reference sequence). The CDR3 is 17 residues long. Trimming took off 5 bases at V and 7 bases at J, with 24 bases between the two ends.

This CDR3 is CASSPGGWSGRKVTYEQYF. In DNA form, the CDR3 reads TGCGCCAGCAGCCCCGGGGGGTGGAGCGGGAGGAAGGTGACCTACGAGCAGTACTTC. The chain recombines TRBV5-1 with TRBJ2-7; the match to TRBD2 covers 9 bases. The length of the CDR3 is 19 residues. The trim removed 4 bases at V and 2 bases at J, leaving 19 bases unmatched. Germline V gives CDR1 SGHRS, CDR2 YFSETQ.

This clone was counted once. V gene TRBV15 combines with J gene TRBJ2-5; TRBD2 matches at 8 bases. Germline-derived CDR1 and CDR2 are LNHNV and YYDKDF (reference sequence). After removal of 6 bases from V and 5 bases from J, the junction contained 11 bases not matched to a gene. The CDR3 sequence is 15 residues long. The CDR3 loop reads CATRTGLAGAETQYF. Here the CDR3 DNA reads TGTGCCACCAGAACCGGACTAGCTGGTGCGGAGACCCAGTACTTC.

The chain joins TRBV6-5 to TRBJ2-5, with 10 bases identical to TRBD2. The V and J ends lost 10 bases and 2 bases, in that order; junction bases with no gene match: 7. CDR3 size: 14 residues. Germline CDR1 and CDR2: MNHEY and SVGAGI. The DNA for the CDR3 is TGTGCCACCAAAAGCGGGGGGGCACAAGAGACCCAGTACTTC. Protein product: CATKSGGAQETQYF.